The T cell receptor beta chain under discussion was sequenced for a study of cytomegalovirus exposure and HLA in healthy donors. Germline values: CDR1 SGHVS, CDR2 FNYEAQ. V was shortened by 1 base and J by 2 bases, with 15 bases between the two germline ends. This CDR3 has 17 residues. This table comes from immunoSEQ multiplex PCR, and its TCRdb copy is limited to in-frame clones, with some not included. The sample has under 65,000 clones; more than 70% are singletons. The sequenced sample was PBMCs. This sequence originates from a woman between 18 and 29 years old in good health and CMV-seropositive. J is TRBJ1-5 and V is TRBV7-6; D is possibly TRBD1 (5 bases). CDR3 sequence: CASSLDGGSRGNQPQHF. The CDR3 DNA follows: TGTGCCAGCAGCTTAGATGGGGGGAGCAGGGGCAATCAGCCCCAGCATTTT.